These 25 T cell receptor beta chains came from one sample sequenced in a study of T-cell reconstitution after alpha-beta-depleted transplantation in children. TCRbeta library construction was performed incorporating unique molecular identifiers. TCRdb recomputed calls from the PCR reads with MiXCR, one row per CDR3 protein. Counted here are some 300,000 distinct CDR3 sequences, about 9.5% occurring once; the ten biggest clones make up about 8%. Sample: PBMCs, taken before TCRalphabeta/CD19-depleted stem cell transplant. Receptors originate from a boy under two years old with acute myeloid leukemia, due to receive a stem cell transplant.

DNA of the CDR3: TGCGCCAGCAGCCGGACAGGGGACGGCTACACCTTC. It specifies CASSRTGDGYTF. This rearrangement joins TRBV5-1 to TRBJ1-2, with 9 bases aligning to TRBD1. The CDR3 runs 12 residues. The junction had 3 bases not matched to a gene; V was cut back by 4 bases and J by 8 bases. CDR1 and CDR2 (germline): SGHRS, YFSETQ.

This clonotype was seen many times. This rearrangement joins TRBV29-1 to TRBJ2-4, with D possibly being TRBD1 (6 bases). The CDR3 is made up of 13 amino acids. Germline V gene sequence: CDR1 SQVTM, CDR2 ANQGSEA. V lost 4 bases and J 0 bases, leaving 7 bases between the germline ends. CDR3 DNA sequence: TGCAGCGTTGGGACAGTAGCCAAAAACATTCAGTACTTC. It specifies CSVGTVAKNIQYF.

This clonotype came up many times. The chain carries TRBV2 and TRBJ2-5, with 10 bases aligning to TRBD2. CDR3 length: 14 amino acids. J gave up 6 bases and V 5 bases, and 6 bases lay outside the gene matches. The V gene's germline CDR1 is SNHLY and CDR2 FYNNEI. CDR3 sequence: CASSPRTSGQTQYF. The CDR3 DNA is TGTGCCAGCAGTCCCAGGACTAGCGGACAGACCCAGTACTTC.

This clonotype was observed many times. The V and J genes are TRBV28 and TRBJ2-2, with D possibly being TRBD1 (6 bases). The V gene lost 3 bases and the J gene lost 1 base, with 12 bases spanning the gap. The CDR3 length is 16 residues. Germline-derived CDR1 and CDR2 are MDHEN and SYDVKM. CDR3 DNA sequence: TGTGCCAGCAGTTTTTCCAGGACAGAGAACACCGGGGAGCTGTTTTTT. This gives the protein CASSFSRTENTGELFF. Looking up the rest from reference TRBV28 and TRBJ2-2 gives the full variable domain: DVKVTQSSRYLVKRTGEKVFLECVQDMDHENMFWYRQDPGLGLRLIYFSYDVKMKEKGDIPEGYSVSREKKERFSLILESASTNQTSMYLCASSFSRTENTGELFFGEGSRLTVL.

On this clonotype: This may be a read error, as it is one base from a much larger clone. The chain couples TRBV29-1 to TRBJ1-2; possible D gene TRBD1, 5 bases. The germline V gene has CDR1 SQVTM and CDR2 ANQGSEA. The CDR3 has 13 amino acids. Trimming removed 4 bases from V and 6 bases from J, with 15 bases in between. The CDR3 sequence: CSVGKTRGNGYTF. The CDR3 coding sequence is TGCAGCGTTGGGAAGACAAGGGGCAATGGCTACACCTTC.

This clonotype was seen many times. V is TRBV7-6 and J is TRBJ2-7, with D possibly being TRBD1 (6 bases). The CDR3 spans 14 residues. Germline loops: CDR1 SGHVS, CDR2 FNYEAQ. Trimming took 4 bases from V and 3 from J, leaving 13 bases between them. The CDR3 DNA follows: TGTGCCAGCAGCTCCCGGGACATGAGCTACGAGCAGTACTTC. Protein: CASSSRDMSYEQYF. The entire variable domain, with the rest obtained from reference TRBV7-6 and TRBJ2-7, is as follows: GAGVSQSPRYKVTKRGQDVALRCDPISGHVSLYWYRQALGQGPEFLTYFNYEAQQDKSGLPNDRFSAERPEGSISTLTIQRTEQRDSAMYRCASSSRDMSYEQYFGPGTRLTVT.

This clonotype has at least ten counts. V is TRBV11-2 and J is TRBJ2-3, with a tentative D call TRBD2 (5 bases). From germline, CDR1 is SGHAT and CDR2 FQNNGV. The CDR3 sequence is 13 residues long. The V gene lost 1 base and the J gene lost 4 bases, with 6 bases spanning the gap. The CDR3, as DNA: TGTGCCAGCAGCTTAGGACTACCAGATACGCAGTATTTT. Translation: CASSLGLPDTQYF.

This rearrangement joins TRBV20-1 to TRBJ1-2; possible D gene TRBD1, 5 bases. The CDR3 has 12 amino acids. V lost 3 bases, J lost 8 bases, and 13 bases lay in between. In germline, CDR1 is DFQATT, CDR2 SNEGSKA (reference sequence). The CDR3: CSASGGVNGYTF. The CDR3 region has the DNA TGCAGTGCTAGTGGGGGGGTAAACGGCTACACCTTC.

This clonotype has a count of ten or more. This chain joins TRBV11-2 and TRBJ2-7, with TRBD1 as a possible D gene (6 bases). V was cut by 5 bases and J by 1 base, with 15 bases left in between. Germline CDR1 reads SGHAT; CDR2 reads FQNNGV. This CDR3 spans 15 amino acids. CDR3 nucleotide sequence: TGTGCCAGCAGCCACCTGAGGGGGAAGTCCTACGAGCAGTACTTC. Protein product: CASSHLRGKSYEQYF.

This clonotype was recorded at least ten times. The rearrangement uses TRBV11-2 and TRBJ2-2, with TRBD2 identical over 11 bases. V gave up 5 bases and J gave up 9 bases; unmatched junction bases: 11. CDR1 and CDR2 (germline): SGHAT, FQNNGV. The CDR3 runs 16 residues. The CDR3 region has the DNA TGTGCCAGCAGCCCCTCGGGGCTAGCGGGAGGTCGGGAGCTGTTTTTT. This encodes CASSPSGLAGGRELFF.

The rearrangement uses TRBV7-9 and TRBJ2-1; maybe TRBD2 (6 bases). The CDR3 has 16 amino acids. Germline V gene lookup returns CDR1 SEHNR and CDR2 FQNEAQ (reference sequence). Trimming cost V 5 bases and J 2 bases, with 16 bases left between them. The CDR3 here is CASSRTTGDPYNEQFF. In DNA, the CDR3 is TGTGCCAGCAGCCGTACTACGGGGGACCCCTACAATGAGCAGTTCTTC.

This clonotype was detected ten times or more. This sequence joins TRBV18 and TRBJ2-7, with 10 nucleotides matching TRBD2. This CDR3 has 15 residues. V lost 3 bases, J lost 2 bases, and 4 bases stayed unmatched. Germline loops: CDR1 KGHSH, CDR2 LQKENI. The CDR3 DNA sequence: TGTGCCAGCTCACCGCCAAGCGGGGGGGCCTACGAGCAGTACTTC. It specifies CASSPPSGGAYEQYF.

DNA for the CDR3: TGTGCCAGTAGCCCCGGACAGTTCGAGAGGGATACGCAGTATTTT. Its protein product is CASSPGQFERDTQYF. V gene TRBV19 combines with J gene TRBJ2-3; possible D gene TRBD1, 6 bases. Germline assignment: CDR1 LNHDA and CDR2 SQIVND (reference sequence). The germline V and J ends were trimmed by 6 bases and 6 bases, with 19 bases remaining between them. The length of the CDR3 is 15 residues. Using reference TRBV19 and TRBJ2-3 for the parts outside the CDR3, the full variable domain is DGGITQSPKYLFRKEGQNVTLSCEQNLNHDAMYWYRQDPGQGLRLIYYSQIVNDFQKGDIAEGYSVSREKKESFPLTVTSAQKNPTAFYLCASSPGQFERDTQYFGPGTRLTVL.

This clonotype was found many times. This chain connects TRBV12-5 to TRBJ2-1; possible D gene TRBD1, 7 bases. Germline V lookup: CDR1 LGHNT, CDR2 FRNRAP. V was cut by 3 bases and J by 6 bases, with 15 bases left in between. This CDR3 contains 15 residues. Here the CDR3 reads CASGFDREASNEQFF. CDR3 coding DNA: TGTGCTAGTGGTTTCGACAGGGAGGCAAGCAATGAGCAGTTCTTC.

This clonotype came up a few times. The chain couples TRBV20-1 to TRBJ1-2; D possibly corresponds to TRBD1 (5 bases). Germline CDR1 and CDR2: DFQATT and SNEGSKA (reference sequence). The CDR3 covers 13 residues. V was shortened by 5 bases and J by 5 bases, with 15 bases between the two germline ends. CDR3 region: CSAPAGTPYGYTF. The CDR3 DNA follows: TGCAGTGCTCCCGCCGGGACTCCGTATGGCTACACCTTC.

This clonotype appeared many times. The J gene is TRBJ2-7, the V gene TRBV30, with 8 bases matching TRBD1. From germline, CDR1 is GTSNPN and CDR2 SVGIG (reference sequence). V dropped 2 bases and J dropped 0; count of bases not matched to a gene: 3. CDR3 length equals 14 residues. CDR3 nucleotide sequence: TGTGCCTGGAGTTGGACAGGGAACTCCTACGAGCAGTACTTC. Encoded protein: CAWSWTGNSYEQYF.

This clonotype was recorded many times. This rearrangement joins TRBV20-1 to TRBJ2-5; D remains ambiguous. V was trimmed by 1 base and J by 1 base, leaving 10 bases between them. CDR3 length: 14 residues. Germline values: CDR1 DFQATT, CDR2 SNEGSKA (reference sequence). The CDR3 nucleotides are TGCAGTGCTAGAGTGCGGTTAGGCCAAGAGACCCAGTACTTC. Translated, it gives CSARVRLGQETQYF.

The sample holds a few counts of this clonotype. The V gene is TRBV6-5, the J gene TRBJ2-5; D is undetermined. The CDR3 runs to 15 residues. The V gene's germline CDR1 is MNHEY and CDR2 SVGAGI. Trimming shortened V by 6 bases and J by 2 bases, and 16 bases separated the two germline ends. The CDR3 protein is CASRSEWLGQETQYF. The CDR3 DNA sequence: TGTGCCAGCAGGTCCGAGTGGCTGGGTCAAGAGACCCAGTACTTC.

This clonotype was detected ten times or more. J is TRBJ2-5 and V is TRBV28; the D gene could be TRBD1 or TRBD2 (5 bases each). CDR1 is MDHEN and CDR2 is SYDVKM in the germline V gene. Trimming pared 3 bases from V and 4 bases from J, leaving 9 bases between. The CDR3 is 13 residues long. This chain's CDR3 is CASSFSGRETQYF. The CDR3 nucleotides read TGTGCCAGCAGTTTTTCAGGGAGAGAGACCCAGTACTTC.

This clonotype was found many times. The V call is TRBV4-2, the J call TRBJ2-2, with 11 nucleotides matching TRBD1. Germline lookup yields CDR1 LGHNA and CDR2 YNFKEQ. V trimming: 4 bases; J trimming: 6 bases; junction bases outside the gene matches: 7. The CDR3 covers 16 residues. The CDR3 DNA reads TGTGCCAGCAGCCCTGGACAGGGGGCGTTTGCCGGGGAGCTGTTTTTT. Translation gives CASSPGQGAFAGELFF.

Comments on this clonotype: This could be a read error, since a much larger clone is one nucleotide away. The chain employs TRBV6-1 and TRBJ2-3; TRBD2 aligns across 12 bases. This CDR3 region has 15 residues. Per germline, CDR1 MNHNS and CDR2 SASEGT. In DNA form, the CDR3 reads TGTTCCAGCAGCTCGACTAGCGGGGGAAAGGATACGCAGTATTTT. Its protein is CSSSSTSGGKDTQYF.

This clonotype has more than one count but fewer than ten. This chain uses TRBV12-3 or TRBV12-4 with TRBJ2-2; 9 bases fit TRBD1. Germline trimming cut 1 base from V and 0 bases from J; bases unmatched to any gene: 3. The CDR3 is made up of 17 amino acids. CDR3 sequence (DNA): TGTGCCAGCAGTTTAGAGGGACAGGGCGCGAACACCGGGGAGCTGTTTTTT. It specifies CASSLEGQGANTGELFF.

This clonotype was counted a few times. This chain uses TRBV13 with TRBJ2-3; 9 positions agree with TRBD1. V shed 3 bases and J 4 bases; nucleotides not matched to a gene: 8. This CDR3 contains 16 residues. The germline CDR1 and CDR2 sequences are PRHDT and FYEKMQ (reference sequence). The CDR3: CASSFRTGVDADTQYF. CDR3 coding DNA: TGTGCCAGCAGCTTCAGGACAGGGGTTGACGCAGATACGCAGTATTTT. The whole variable domain, remainder taken from reference TRBV13 and TRBJ2-3, is AAGVIQSPRHLIKEKRETATLKCYPIPRHDTVYWYQQGPGQDPQFLISFYEKMQSDKGSIPDRFSAQQFSDYHSELNMSSLELGDSALYFCASSFRTGVDADTQYFGPGTRLTVL.

This clonotype was observed at least ten times. V gene TRBV29-1 combines with J gene TRBJ2-7; tentatively, D is TRBD1 (6 bases). Trimming cost V 0 bases and J 0 bases, with 12 bases left between them. Germline CDR1 reads SQVTM; CDR2 reads ANQGSEA. CDR3 length: 15 amino acids. CDR3 region: CSVEDLAGASYEQYF. The CDR3 nucleotides read TGCAGCGTTGAAGATCTCGCAGGGGCCTCCTACGAGCAGTACTTC.

This clonotype has ten or more counts. This rearrangement joins TRBV5-5 to TRBJ2-5; 9 bases map to TRBD1. Germline trimming cut 7 bases from V and 4 bases from J; bases unmatched to any gene: 2. This CDR3 has 12 amino acids. The germline gives CDR1 SGHKS, CDR2 YYEKEE (reference sequence). In DNA, the CDR3 is TGTGCCAGCCTGGGACAGGGAGAGACCCAGTACTTC. Protein: CASLGQGETQYF.